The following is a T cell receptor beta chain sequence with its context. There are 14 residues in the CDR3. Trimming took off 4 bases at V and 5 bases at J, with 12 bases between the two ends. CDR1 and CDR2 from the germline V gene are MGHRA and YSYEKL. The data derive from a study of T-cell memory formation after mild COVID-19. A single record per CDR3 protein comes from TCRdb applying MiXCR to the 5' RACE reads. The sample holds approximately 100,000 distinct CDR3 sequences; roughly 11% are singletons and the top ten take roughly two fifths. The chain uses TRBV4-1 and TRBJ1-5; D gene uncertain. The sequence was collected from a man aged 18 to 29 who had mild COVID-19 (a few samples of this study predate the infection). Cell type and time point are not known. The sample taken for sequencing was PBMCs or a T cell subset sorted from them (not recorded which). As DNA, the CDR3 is TGCGCCAGCAGCCTCGCGAGGGTGGATCAGCCCCAGCATTTT. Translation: CASSLARVDQPQHF.